This TCR beta chain was sequenced in a study of memory CD4+ T cells and cytomegalovirus serostatus. About the study: Donors were healthy Belgian adults, 9 CMV seropositive and 24 seronegative. Study-level results: The CMV-associated TCR signature appears largely within the CD4+ memory repertoire. CD4+ memory repertoires contained about two fifths of the roughly 160 reported CMV TCRbeta sequences.

The sort gate was single viable CD3+CD4+CD8-CD45RO+ cells for memory CD4+ T cells. CMV serostatus came from serum IgG against pp150, pp28, p38, p52. Some clones are missing from TCRdb's copy, which holds only in-frame ones; the method was immunoSEQ multiplex PCR. The sample consists of roughly 45,000 clones, around 78% of them appearing once. V shed 3 bases and J shed 0 bases, with 5 bases lying between them. The CDR3 is made up of 13 amino acids. Germline assignment: CDR1 SGHDN and CDR2 FVKESK. A word on this clone: Its antigen is unknown.

The TCR was taken from an adult in good health and CMV-seronegative. This chain uses TRBV14 with TRBJ1-1, with D uncertain. Material for sequencing was memory CD4+ T cells from blood. The CDR3 nucleotides are TGTGCCAGCAGCCAGCTCTTGAACACTGAAGCTTTCTTT. As protein: CASSQLLNTEAFF.